The 20 T cell receptor beta chains reported below all come from one sample, sequenced in a study of cytomegalovirus exposure and HLA in healthy donors. PCR employed 60 Vbeta and 13 Jbeta primers. Libraries were prepared by immunoSEQ multiplex PCR; TCRdb keeps only in-frame clonotypes and omits some of them. Here the sample spans 150,000 to 200,000 clones, approximately 80% being singletons. The sequenced sample was PBMCs. Source of these receptors: a woman aged 40 to 50 in good health and CMV-seronegative.

The chain joins TRBV5-4 to TRBJ2-7; 10 nucleotides line up with TRBD2. The CDR3 extends over 14 amino acids. Germline V CDR1 and CDR2: SGHNT, YYREEE (reference sequence). J lost 2 bases, V lost 5 bases, and 4 bases had no gene match. As DNA, the CDR3 is TGTGCCAGCAGGTCGACTAGCGGGCCCTACGAGCAGTACTTC. This encodes CASRSTSGPYEQYF.

The chain is built from TRBV9 and TRBJ2-3, with 8 bases identical to TRBD1. Unmatched junction bases numbered 8, after V lost 3 bases and J lost 5 bases. The CDR3 is 15 residues long. Germline loops: CDR1 SGDLS, CDR2 YYNGEE. Written as DNA, the CDR3 is TGTGCCAGCAGCGGCCACAGGGGGGCTGAAGATACGCAGTATTTT. Its translation is CASSGHRGAEDTQYF.

V is TRBV19 and J is TRBJ1-5; D uncertain. The V end lost 1 base, the J end lost 0 bases, and 7 bases lay between the germline ends. Per the germline V gene, CDR1 is LNHDA and CDR2 is SQIVND (reference sequence). The CDR3 runs to 15 residues. CDR3 amino acids: CASSIGLYSNQPQHF. The CDR3 coding sequence is TGTGCCAGTAGTATAGGTCTTTATAGCAATCAGCCCCAGCATTTT. Full variable domain (missing parts from reference TRBV19 and TRBJ1-5): DGGITQSPKYLFRKEGQNVTLSCEQNLNHDAMYWYRQDPGQGLRLIYYSQIVNDFQKGDIAEGYSVSREKKESFPLTVTSAQKNPTAFYLCASSIGLYSNQPQHFGDGTRLSIL.

The chain employs TRBV4-1 and TRBJ2-3, with a possible D match to TRBD2 (5 bases). The CDR3 is 14 residues long. Germline V gene lookup returns CDR1 MGHRA and CDR2 YSYEKL. V was clipped by 8 bases and J by 1 base, with 13 bases between them. The CDR3 here is CASQELVGTDTQYF. For the CDR3, the DNA is TGCGCCAGCCAGGAACTAGTAGGCACAGATACGCAGTATTTT.

The chain recombines TRBV10-3 with TRBJ1-3, with a possible D match to TRBD1 (5 bases). Germline assignment: CDR1 ENHRY and CDR2 SYGVKD. Trimming left V 6 bases short and J 2 bases short, with 17 bases between. The CDR3 is 16 residues long. The CDR3 nucleotides are TGTGCCATCAGCGCCAGAGCAGGGAGGGCTGGAAACACCATATATTTT. Amino acid sequence: CAISARAGRAGNTIYF.

V usage is TRBV2 and J usage is TRBJ2-1; 7 nucleotides line up with TRBD1. Germline lookup yields CDR1 SNHLY and CDR2 FYNNEI. The V segment lost 6 bases and the J segment 4 bases; nucleotides outside the gene matches: 3. This CDR3 is 13 amino acids long. As DNA, the CDR3 is TGTGCCAGCAGCGGACAGGCTTACAATGAGCAGTTCTTC. The encoded protein is CASSGQAYNEQFF.

V is TRBV30 and J is TRBJ2-7; 10 bases match TRBD1. Germline V CDR1 and CDR2: GTSNPN, SVGIG (reference sequence). The CDR3 contains 14 residues. V lost 4 bases, J lost 5 bases, and 8 bases stayed unmatched. CDR3 sequence reads: CAWTGAGQGHEQYF. The DNA for the CDR3 is TGTGCCTGGACCGGCGCGGGACAGGGGCACGAGCAGTACTTC.

CDR3 sequence (DNA): TGTGCCAGCAGCTTGGACAGGATCTATGGCTACACCTTC. Residues: CASSLDRIYGYTF. The V call is TRBV5-6, the J call TRBJ1-2, with D possibly being TRBD1 (5 bases). The V and J ends lost 0 bases and 4 bases respectively, with 7 bases between them. This CDR3 is built from 13 residues. Germline CDR1 and CDR2: SGHDT and YYEEEE.

The chain links TRBV10-3 to TRBJ1-2; 10 bases agree with TRBD1. The V segment lost 4 bases and the J segment 4 bases; nucleotides outside the gene matches: 3. The germline V gene encodes CDR1 ENHRY and CDR2 SYGVKD. The CDR3 loop spans 14 amino acids. This CDR3 is CAISARDRGYGYTF. As DNA, the CDR3 is TGTGCCATCAGTGCCAGGGACAGGGGCTATGGCTACACCTTC.

This clone was seen only a few times. The chain combines TRBV15 with TRBJ1-5; 11 nucleotides align to TRBD1. Germline V gene sequence: CDR1 LNHNV, CDR2 YYDKDF (reference sequence). The CDR3 is 16 residues long. J was trimmed by 3 bases and V by 1 base; bases with no gene match: 2. CDR3 amino acids: CATSRAGQGDNQPQHF. The DNA of the CDR3 is TGTGCCACCAGCAGAGCGGGACAGGGGGACAATCAGCCCCAGCATTTT.

The chain has TRBV7-2 and TRBJ1-1, with a tentative D call TRBD1 (5 bases). Deletions cut 1 base from V and 4 bases from J, with 10 bases between. CDR1 is SGHTA, CDR2 FQGNSA, per germline. The CDR3 contains 14 residues. The CDR3 DNA sequence: TGTGCCAGCAGCTTAGTCCGGCAGGGCACTGAAGCTTTCTTT. Translating it yields CASSLVRQGTEAFF.

This clone was observed a single time. This chain uses TRBV21-1 with TRBJ1-1. TRBV21-1 is recorded as a pseudogene. This CDR3 is built from 16 residues. CDR3 protein: CASSKDRGGRGTEAFF. In nucleotides, the CDR3 is TGTGCCAGCAGCAAAGATAGGGGGGGTCGGGGGACTGAAGCTTTCTTT.

This chain uses TRBV30 with TRBJ2-7; TRBD1 matches 9 bases. V dropped 2 bases and J dropped 2; count of bases not matched to a gene: 7. The CDR3 runs to 15 residues. Germline-derived CDR1 and CDR2 are GTSNPN and SVGIG (reference sequence). The CDR3 spells CAWSIVGTGTYEQYF. The CDR3, as DNA: TGTGCCTGGAGTATTGTTGGGACAGGGACCTACGAGCAGTACTTC.

The chain couples TRBV11-3 to TRBJ2-5; 11 bases map to TRBD2. This CDR3 is 15 amino acids long. Germline V CDR1 and CDR2: SGHNT, YENEEA. Losses at the gene ends were 8 bases for V and 0 bases for J; bases not matched to a gene: 5. CDR3 nucleotides: TGTGCCAGCCGGCGGGGACTAGCGGACCAAGAGACCCAGTACTTC. This gives the protein CASRRGLADQETQYF.

This chain links TRBV7-9 with TRBJ1-5; D unresolved. CDR1 and CDR2 from the germline V gene are SEHNR and FQNEAQ (reference sequence). The CDR3 is 15 amino acids. V was trimmed by 5 bases and J by 3 bases, leaving 14 bases between them. The CDR3 DNA sequence: TGTGCCAGCAGCCTTACAGCATCCGACAATCAGCCCCAGCATTTT. It is translated as CASSLTASDNQPQHF.

V usage is TRBV19 and J usage is TRBJ2-6; weak D call: TRBD1 (6 bases). The germline CDR1 and CDR2 sequences are LNHDA and SQIVND (reference sequence). Trimming removed 1 base at V and 2 bases at J, with 15 bases between. This CDR3 contains 18 residues. The CDR3 reads CASSIGYRAEAGANVLTF. CDR3 bases: TGTGCCAGTAGTATAGGTTACAGGGCTGAAGCTGGGGCCAACGTCCTGACTTTC. Drawing the rest from reference TRBV19 and TRBJ2-6, the complete variable domain is DGGITQSPKYLFRKEGQNVTLSCEQNLNHDAMYWYRQDPGQGLRLIYYSQIVNDFQKGDIAEGYSVSREKKESFPLTVTSAQKNPTAFYLCASSIGYRAEAGANVLTFGAGSRLTVL.

The chain has TRBV15 and TRBJ1-2; TRBD1 aligns across 7 bases. The germline V gene has CDR1 LNHNV and CDR2 YYDKDF (reference sequence). V lost 0 bases, J lost 2 bases, and 3 bases stayed unmatched. The CDR3 is 15 amino acids. CDR3: CATSRDMDRNYGYTF. CDR3 nucleotide sequence: TGTGCCACCAGCAGAGATATGGACAGGAACTATGGCTACACCTTC.

V is TRBV7-9 and J is TRBJ2-5; 8 bases match TRBD1. The CDR3 covers 18 residues. CDR1 SEHNR and CDR2 FQNEAQ come from the germline V gene (reference sequence). V lost 0 bases to trimming and J lost 4 bases; unmatched junction nucleotides: 13. The CDR3 coding sequence is TGTGCCAGCAGCTTAGCCCGGGATGACAGGGGTTCTCGAGAGACCCAGTACTTC. It yields the protein CASSLARDDRGSRETQYF. The full variable domain, in which reference TRBV7-9 and TRBJ2-5 provide the parts outside the CDR3, is DTGVSQNPRHKITKRGQNVTFRCDPISEHNRLYWYRQTLGQGPEFLTYFQNEAQLEKSRLLSDRFSAERPKGSFSTLEIQRTEQGDSAMYLCASSLARDDRGSRETQYFGPGTRLLVL.

The chain carries TRBV7-2 and TRBJ2-1, with D perhaps matching TRBD1 (6 bases). V was trimmed by 5 bases and J by 1 base, leaving 9 bases between them. The CDR3 has 14 amino acids. Per the germline V gene, CDR1 is SGHTA and CDR2 is FQGNSA. This CDR3 is CASSETGSYNEQFF. The CDR3 DNA is TGTGCCAGCAGCGAGACAGGATCCTACAATGAGCAGTTCTTC.

This chain connects TRBV5-1 to TRBJ2-5; maybe TRBD2 (5 bases). The CDR3 extends over 15 amino acids. The V gene lost 2 bases and the J gene lost 3 bases, with 14 bases spanning the gap. Germline CDR1 is SGHRS and CDR2 is YFSETQ. CDR3 residues: CASSFGRDTKETQYF. For the CDR3, the DNA is TGCGCCAGCAGCTTCGGTCGGGATACTAAAGAGACCCAGTACTTC. The complete variable domain, with remaining parts taken from reference TRBV5-1 and TRBJ2-5, reads KAGVTQTPRYLIKTRGQQVTLSCSPISGHRSVSWYQQTPGQGLQFLFEYFSETQRNKGNFPGRFSGRQFSNSRSEMNVSTLELGDSALYLCASSFGRDTKETQYFGPGTRLLVL.